This TCR beta chain was recovered during a study of blood T cell repertoires in COVID-19. Across the whole study: The origin of the acute and convalescent COVID-19 samples was the United States, Italy and Spain.

Clones were read by immunoSEQ multiplex PCR, and TCRdb kept only the in-frame ones, dropping some. The table shows 320,000 or so clones, with about 90% occurring only once. This study enrolled people aged about 18 to 95 from about two dozen US geographic areas. Which cohort a participant joined came from the clinical history participants gave. This CDR3 has 13 residues. CDR1 and CDR2 (germline): SEHNR, FQNEAQ (reference sequence). Trimming removed 7 bases at V and 10 bases at J, with 17 bases between. The sample taken for sequencing was PBMCs or T cells enriched from blood (not recorded which). This sequence originates from a man aged 25-40 years who had recovered from COVID-19. This chain connects TRBV7-9 to TRBJ2-1; a possible D gene is TRBD1 (6 bases). CDR3 loop: CASTQQGRTEQFF. The CDR3 bases are TGTGCCAGCACCCAACAGGGCCGGACGGAGCAGTTCTTC.